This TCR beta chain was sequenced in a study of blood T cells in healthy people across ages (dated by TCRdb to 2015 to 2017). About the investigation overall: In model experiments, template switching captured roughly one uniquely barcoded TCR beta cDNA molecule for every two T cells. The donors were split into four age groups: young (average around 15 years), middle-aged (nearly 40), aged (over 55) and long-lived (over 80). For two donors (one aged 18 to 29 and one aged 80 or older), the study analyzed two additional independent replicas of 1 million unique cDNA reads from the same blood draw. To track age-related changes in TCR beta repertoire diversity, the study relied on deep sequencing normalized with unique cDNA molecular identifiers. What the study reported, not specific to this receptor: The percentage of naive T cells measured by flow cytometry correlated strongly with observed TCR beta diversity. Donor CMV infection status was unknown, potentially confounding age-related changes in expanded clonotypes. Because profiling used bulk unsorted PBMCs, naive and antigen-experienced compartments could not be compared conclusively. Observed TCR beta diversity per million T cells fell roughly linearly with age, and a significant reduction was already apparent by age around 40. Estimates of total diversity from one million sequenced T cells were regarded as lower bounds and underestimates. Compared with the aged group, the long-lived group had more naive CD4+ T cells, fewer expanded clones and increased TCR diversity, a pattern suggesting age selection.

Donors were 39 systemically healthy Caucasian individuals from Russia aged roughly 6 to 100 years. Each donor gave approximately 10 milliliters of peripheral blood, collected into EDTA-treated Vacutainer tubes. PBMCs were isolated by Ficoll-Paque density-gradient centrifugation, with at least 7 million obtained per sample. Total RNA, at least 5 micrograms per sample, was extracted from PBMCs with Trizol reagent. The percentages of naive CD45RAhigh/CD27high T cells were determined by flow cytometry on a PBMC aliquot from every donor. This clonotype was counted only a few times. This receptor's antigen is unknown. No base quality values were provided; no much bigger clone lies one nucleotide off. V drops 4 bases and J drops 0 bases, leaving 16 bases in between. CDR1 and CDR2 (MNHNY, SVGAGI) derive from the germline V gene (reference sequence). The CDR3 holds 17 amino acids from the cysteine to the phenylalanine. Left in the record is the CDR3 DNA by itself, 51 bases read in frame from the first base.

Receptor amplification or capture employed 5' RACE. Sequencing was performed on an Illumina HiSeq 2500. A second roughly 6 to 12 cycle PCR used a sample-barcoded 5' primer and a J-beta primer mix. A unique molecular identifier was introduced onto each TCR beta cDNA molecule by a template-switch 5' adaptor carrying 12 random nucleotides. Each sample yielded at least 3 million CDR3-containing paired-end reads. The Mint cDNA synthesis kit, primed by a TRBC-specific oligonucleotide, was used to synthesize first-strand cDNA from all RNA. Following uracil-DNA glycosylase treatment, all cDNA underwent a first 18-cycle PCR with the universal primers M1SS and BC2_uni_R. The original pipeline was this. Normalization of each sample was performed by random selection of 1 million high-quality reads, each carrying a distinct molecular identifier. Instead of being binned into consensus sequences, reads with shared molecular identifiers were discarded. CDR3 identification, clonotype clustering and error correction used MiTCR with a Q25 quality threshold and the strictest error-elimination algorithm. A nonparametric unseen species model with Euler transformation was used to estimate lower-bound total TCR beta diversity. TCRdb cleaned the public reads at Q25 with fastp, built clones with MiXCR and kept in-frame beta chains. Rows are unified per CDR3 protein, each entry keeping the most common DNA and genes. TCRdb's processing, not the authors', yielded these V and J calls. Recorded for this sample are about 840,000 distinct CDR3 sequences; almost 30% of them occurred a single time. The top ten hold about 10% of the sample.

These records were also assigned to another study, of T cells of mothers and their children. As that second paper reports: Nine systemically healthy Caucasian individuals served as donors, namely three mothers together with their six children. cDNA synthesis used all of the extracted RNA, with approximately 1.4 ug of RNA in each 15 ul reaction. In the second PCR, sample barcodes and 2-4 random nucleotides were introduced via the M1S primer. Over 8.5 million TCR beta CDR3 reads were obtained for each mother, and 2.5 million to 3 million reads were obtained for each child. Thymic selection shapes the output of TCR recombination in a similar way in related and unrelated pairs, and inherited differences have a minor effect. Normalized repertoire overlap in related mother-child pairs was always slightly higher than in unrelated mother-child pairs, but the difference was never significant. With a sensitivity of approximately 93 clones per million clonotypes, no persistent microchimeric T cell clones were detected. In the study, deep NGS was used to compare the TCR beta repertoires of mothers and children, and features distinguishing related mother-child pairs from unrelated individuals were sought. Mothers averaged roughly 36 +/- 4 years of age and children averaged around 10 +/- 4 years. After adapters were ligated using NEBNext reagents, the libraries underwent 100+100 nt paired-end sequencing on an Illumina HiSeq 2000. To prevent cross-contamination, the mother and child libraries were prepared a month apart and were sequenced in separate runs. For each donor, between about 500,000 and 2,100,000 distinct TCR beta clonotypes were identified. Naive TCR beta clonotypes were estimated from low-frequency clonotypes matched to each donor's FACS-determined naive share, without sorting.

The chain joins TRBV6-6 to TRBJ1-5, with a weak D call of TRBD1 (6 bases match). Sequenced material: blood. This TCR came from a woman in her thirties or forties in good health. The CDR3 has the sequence CASSSSGQPYSNQPQHF. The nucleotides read TGTGCCAGCAGTTCCTCCGGACAGCCCTATAGCAATCAGCCCCAGCATTTT.